These 3 T cell receptor beta chains were sequenced from one sample in a study of blood T cells in healthy people across ages. Next came a second PCR, run for about 7 to 12 cycles, which used a sample-barcoded 5' primer along with a J-beta primer mix. A single record per CDR3 protein comes from TCRdb applying MiXCR to the 5' RACE reads. Of 1.5 million to 2 million distinct CDR3 sequences in the sample, less than 50% were seen once. Sequencing was done on a sample of blood. The source is a woman aged 40 to 50 in good health.

The CDR3 loop is CASSHSPTGAPVQETQYF. In nucleotides, the CDR3 is TGCGCCAGCAGCCACTCACCGACAGGGGCGCCGGTCCAAGAGACCCAGTACTTC. This chain uses TRBV4-1 with TRBJ2-5; 8 positions match TRBD1. The CDR3 has 18 residues. V lost 3 bases to trimming and J lost 1 base; unmatched junction nucleotides: 13. The germline gives CDR1 MGHRA, CDR2 YSYEKL.

There are a few counts of this clonotype. CDR3 DNA: TGTGCCAGCAGCTTACGGGGCAGGGACACTGAAGCTTTCTTT. Its translation: CASSLRGRDTEAFF. The V and J genes are TRBV7-2 and TRBJ1-1; a weak D match, TRBD1 (5 bases). Germline values: CDR1 SGHTA, CDR2 FQGNSA. This CDR3 region has 14 residues. V was clipped by 2 bases and J by 3 bases, with 10 bases between them.

This clonotype was seen more than once but under ten times. This sequence joins TRBV20-1 and TRBJ2-4; possibly TRBD1 or TRBD2 for D (5 bases each). Gene TRBJ2-7 matches the end of the DNA better, so the J call may be wrong. Germline CDR1 is DFQATT and CDR2 is SNEGSKA (reference sequence). The CDR3 runs 14 residues. The CDR3 region has the DNA TGCAGTGCTAGACGCAGGGAGTACCTATACGAGCAGTACTTC. Its protein product is CSARRREYLYEQYF.